The subject of this entry is one T cell receptor (beta chain). Its antigen is not identified. This specimen comes from a study of beta chain features in type 1 diabetes. Findings and caveats of the study: Across patients, naive, central memory and Treg TCRB repertoires exhibited apparently greater similarity than was observed across healthy donors. No resolution was reached here on whether HLA type influences TCRB rearrangement. For Type 1 diabetes patients, all four CD4+ subsets carried TCRB CDR3s that were moderately but significantly shorter.

The germline V gene has CDR1 SGHNT and CDR2 YYREEE (reference sequence). The CDR3 has 13 amino acids. V lost 6 bases and J 5 bases, leaving 13 bases between the germline ends. Sorting that relied on CD45RO/CCR7/CD25/CD127/CD95/CD27 yielded CD4+ naive, central memory, regulatory and stem cell-like memory cells. The study reverse transcribed the entire isolated RNA, so it sequenced expressed TCRB transcripts. TCRdb's table, derived via immunoSEQ multiplex PCR, lists solely in-frame clones and lacks some. The table lists fewer than 300,000 clones, approximately 11% of them singletons, with approximately 0.017% in the top ten.

The sample comprised naive CD4+ T cells from blood. The source of this sequence is a man aged 25-45 years with type 1 diabetes. The chain carries TRBV5-4 and TRBJ2-3; D perhaps matches TRBD1 (7 bases). CDR3 nucleotide sequence: TGTGCCAGCATTAGACAGGGAGGAGATACGCAGTATTTT. Its translation is CASIRQGGDTQYF.